The 5 T cell receptor delta chains below come from one sample, sequenced in a study of Vγ9Vδ2 T cells in congenital toxoplasmosis (dated by TCRdb to 2020 to 2023). TCRdb names Illumina MiSeq as the instrument used. Template-switch reverse transcription with SuperScript II was used to generate cDNA, with TRGC- and TRDC-specific primers combined in a single tube. The TRGC primer was designed for binding to both the TRGC1 and TRGC2 constant genes. In TCRdb, clones were called once more from the public reads by CATT, and rows of identical DNA were later combined. In this sample the table shows roughly 540 delta-chain clones, about 4.6% of which occur a single time. The ten largest clones capture roughly 29% of the sample. Material: gamma-delta T cells from blood. The receptors here all came from a child under 10 years old born to a mother with Toxoplasma gondii infection during pregnancy, either congenitally infected or uninfected (not recorded which).

This clone showed up just a few times. The protein that TCRdb holds for this DNA derives from a much larger clone and differs from the translated DNA at residue 13, which likely indicates a read error; the protein shown here is translated from the DNA. This chain connects TRDV1 to TRDJ1; D is perhaps TRDD2 (6 bases). This CDR3 is built from 18 residues. V lost 0 bases and J 3 bases, leaving 20 bases between the germline ends. Germline V lookup: CDR1 TSWWSYY, CDR2 QGS. The CDR3 DNA reads TGTGCTCTTGGGGAACTCAATTCGGGGGCCTCCTACGCCGATAAACTCATCTTT. Its protein product is CALGELNSGASYADKLIF.

With regard to this clone: A far larger clone lies a single base away; this is likely a read error. The chain is built from TRDV1 and TRDJ1, with TRDD3 identical over 11 bases. The CDR3 runs 22 residues. J was trimmed by 7 bases and V by 1 base; bases with no gene match: 26. Germline CDR1 and CDR2: TSWWSYY and QGS. The CDR3 spells CALGERKREAAHWGIRGGKLIF. In DNA, the CDR3 is TGTGCTCTTGGGGAACGGAAGCGGGAAGCCGCCCACTGGGGGATAAGGGGTGGTAAACTCATCTTT.

This clone was recorded a few times. TCRdb attributes to this sequence the protein of a much larger clone, which differs from the DNA translation at residue 17; a read error is likely, and the protein displayed is translated from the DNA. The V call is TRDV1, the J call TRDJ1, with D hard to call. The CDR3 totals 19 residues. The germline gives CDR1 TSWWSYY, CDR2 QGS. In DNA, the CDR3 is TGTGCTCTTGGGGAAGGCAGAGCCTTTCTGGTGACGTACACCGATAAACGCATCTTT. Its protein is CALGEGRAFLVTYTDKRIF.

The chain has TRDV2 and TRDJ3; 12 nucleotides agree with TRDD3. TCRdb offers no J gene call, so here the DNA was matched to germline to obtain one. This CDR3 comprises 19 residues. V was pared by 2 bases and J by 0 bases, with 4 bases of the junction left unmatched. CDR1 and CDR2 from the germline V gene are GEAIGNYY and EKD. The CDR3 is CACDSWGIRSSWDTRQMFF. Written as DNA, the CDR3 is TGTGCCTGTGACAGCTGGGGGATACGTAGCTCCTGGGACACCCGACAGATGTTTTTC.

Points on this clone: A single base is all that separates this from a far larger clone, so a read error is likely. Other DNA sequences from this sample encode an identical CDR3 as well. V is TRDV1 and J is TRDJ1; TRDD3 matches 7 bases. This CDR3 is 18 amino acids long. V shed 3 bases, J shed 0 bases, and the junction held 13 bases outside the gene matches. Germline CDR1 and CDR2: TSWWSYY and QGS. The CDR3 here is CALGELSGGPPYTDKLIF. Written as DNA, the CDR3 is TGTGCTCTTGGGGAGCTGAGTGGGGGACCACCGTACACCGATAAACTCATCTTT.